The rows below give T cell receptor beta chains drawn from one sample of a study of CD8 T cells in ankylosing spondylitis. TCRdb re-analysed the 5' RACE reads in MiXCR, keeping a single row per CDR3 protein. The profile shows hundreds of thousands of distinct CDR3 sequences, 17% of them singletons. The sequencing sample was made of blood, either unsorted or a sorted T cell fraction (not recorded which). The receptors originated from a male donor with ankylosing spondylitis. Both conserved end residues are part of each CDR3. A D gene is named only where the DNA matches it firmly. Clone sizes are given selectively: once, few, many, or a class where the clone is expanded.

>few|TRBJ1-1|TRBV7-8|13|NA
TGTGCCAGCAGCCCCCCGACGAACACTGAAGCTTTCTTT
CASSPPTNTEAFF
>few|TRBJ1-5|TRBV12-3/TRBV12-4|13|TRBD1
TGTGCCAGCGCGGACAGGATCAATCAGCCCCAGCATTTT
CASADRINQPQHF
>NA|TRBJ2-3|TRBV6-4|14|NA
TGTGCCAGCAGTGGCGGAGGGTCCATAGATACGCAGTATTTT
CASSGGGSIDTQYF
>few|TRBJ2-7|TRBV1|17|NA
TGCACCAGCAGCCAAGATCAGACCGGGACGCGAGCCTACGAGCAGTACTTC
CTSSQDQTGTRAYEQYF
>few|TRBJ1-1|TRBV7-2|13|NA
TGTGCCAGCAGCCGAGGGGGGGCGTATGAAGCTTTCTTT
CASSRGGAYEAFF
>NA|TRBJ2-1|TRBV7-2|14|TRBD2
TGTGCCAGCAGCTTCGCGGGAGGAGGAAATGAGCAGTTCTTC
CASSFAGGGNEQFF
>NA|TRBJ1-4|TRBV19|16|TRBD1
TGTGCCAGTACCCTATCGACCGGGACAGGAGATGAAAAACTGTTTTTT
CASTLSTGTGDEKLFF
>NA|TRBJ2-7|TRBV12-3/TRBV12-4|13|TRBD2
TGTGCCAGCAGTCGAGCGGGGGGCTACGAGCAGTACTTC
CASSRAGGYEQYF
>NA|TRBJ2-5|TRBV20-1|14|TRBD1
TGCAGTGCTAGAGGCCCTGACAGGGGGGAGACCCAGTACTTC
CSARGPDRGETQYF
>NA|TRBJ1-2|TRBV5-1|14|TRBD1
TGCGCCAGCAGCTTGCTCGGACAGGCCCTGCGGTACACCTTC
CASSLLGQALRYTF
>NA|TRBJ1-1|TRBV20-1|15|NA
TGCAGTGCGCCCTCTGCCAGGGAGGGGAACACTGAAGCTTTCTTT
CSAPSAREGNTEAFF
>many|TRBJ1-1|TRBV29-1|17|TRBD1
TGCAGCGTCCCGAGGACAGGGGGCCATTTTTCGAACACTGAAGCTTTCTTT
CSVPRTGGHFSNTEAFF
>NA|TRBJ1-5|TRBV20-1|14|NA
TGCAGTGCTAGCCCCCCGGGGAGGAATCAGCCCCAGCATTTT
CSASPPGRNQPQHF
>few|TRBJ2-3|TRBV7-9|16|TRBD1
TGTGCCAGCAGCTCGATCCCCGGGACAGGGAAAGATACGCAGTATTTT
CASSSIPGTGKDTQYF